The 17 T cell receptor beta chains below come from one sample, sequenced in a study of blood T cell repertoires in COVID-19. The repertoire was sequenced with immunoSEQ multiplex PCR; TCRdb's copy has only in-frame clones and lacks some. The table has 200,000 to 250,000 clones, approximately 80% seen once. The sequencing input was peripheral blood. Receptors originate from a woman in her sixties or seventies who had recovered from COVID-19.

This chain joins TRBV19 and TRBJ2-7, with D possibly being TRBD1 (6 bases). This CDR3 contains 14 residues. The ends were cut back, 3 bases at V and 3 bases at J, with 12 bases in the middle. Germline assignment: CDR1 LNHDA and CDR2 SQIVND (reference sequence). CDR3 sequence (DNA): TGTGCCAGTAGTATCGGACAGTCCTTCTACGAGCAGTACTTC. Residues: CASSIGQSFYEQYF.

This clone was detected once. The chain has TRBV9 and TRBJ2-7; TRBD1 aligns across 7 bases. This CDR3 has 15 amino acids. Per the germline V gene, CDR1 is SGDLS and CDR2 is YYNGEE. J lost 4 bases, V lost 0 bases, and 7 bases had no gene match. The CDR3: CASSVDGTEKYEQYF. The CDR3 DNA reads as TGTGCCAGCAGCGTAGACGGGACAGAAAAATACGAGCAGTACTTC. Based on the CDR3 plus reference TRBV9 and TRBJ2-7, the full variable domain is DSGVTQTPKHLITATGQRVTLRCSPRSGDLSVYWYQQSLDQGLQFLIQYYNGEERAKGNILERFSAQQFPDLHSELNLSSLELGDSALYFCASSVDGTEKYEQYFGPGTRLTVT.

This chain connects TRBV7-8 to TRBJ1-1, with unresolved D. Between the trimmed V and J ends, which lost 2 bases and 3 bases, there was a span of 7 bases. This CDR3 has 13 residues. Germline CDR1 SGHVS, CDR2 FQNEAQ. CDR3 protein: CASSLRADTEAFF. The CDR3, as DNA: TGTGCCAGCAGCTTACGTGCGGACACTGAAGCTTTCTTT.

The J gene is TRBJ1-1, the V gene TRBV11-3; possible D gene TRBD1, 6 bases. CDR3 length: 13 amino acids. Trimming cost V 6 bases and J 1 base, with 9 bases left between them. Germline assignment: CDR1 SGHNT and CDR2 YENEEA. The CDR3 loop reads CASRGQPNTEAFF. Written as DNA, the CDR3 is TGTGCCAGCAGAGGACAGCCGAACACTGAAGCTTTCTTT.

The chain uses TRBV11-2 and TRBJ1-2, with 9 bases that match TRBD1. Germline V gene sequence: CDR1 SGHAT, CDR2 FQNNGV. The ends lost 5 bases at V and 5 bases at J; junction bases unmatched: 6. The length of the CDR3 is 14 residues. The chain's CDR3 is CASSLDRGVYGYTF. CDR3 DNA sequence: TGTGCCAGCAGCCTGGACAGGGGTGTGTATGGCTACACCTTC.

The chain links TRBV19 to TRBJ1-6; a weak D match, TRBD1 (5 bases). CDR1 is LNHDA and CDR2 is SQIVND in the germline V gene (reference sequence). The CDR3 length is 16 residues. Trimming left V 4 bases short and J 1 base short, with 11 bases between. CDR3 nucleotide sequence: TGTGCCAGTAGTACCCCCGGGGGGTCCTATAATTCACCCCTCCACTTT. This sequence encodes CASSTPGGSYNSPLHF.

This rearrangement joins TRBV7-9 to TRBJ1-2; possible D gene TRBD1, 6 bases. The CDR3 is 16 residues long. CDR1 SEHNR and CDR2 FQNEAQ come from the germline V gene (reference sequence). V was shortened by 5 bases and J by 4 bases, with 20 bases between the two germline ends. DNA for the CDR3: TGTGCCAGCAGCCAAATGAGAGGGGGTAAGGGCTATGGCTACACCTTC. This translates into CASSQMRGGKGYGYTF.

This clone was seen just once. The rearrangement uses TRBV30 and TRBJ1-2; D unresolved. Trimming removed 0 bases from V and 6 bases from J, with 8 bases in between. The germline V gene has CDR1 GTSNPN and CDR2 SVGIG (reference sequence). The CDR3 has 12 residues. The CDR3: CAWSVLTDGYTF. The CDR3, as DNA: TGTGCCTGGAGTGTACTTACCGATGGCTACACCTTC.

A few counts support this clone. V gene TRBV7-8 combines with J gene TRBJ1-5; D not resolved. CDR1 and CDR2 (germline): SGHVS, FQNEAQ. The length of the CDR3 is 13 residues. Trimming removed 1 base at V and 6 bases at J, with 7 bases between. CDR3 protein: CASSLGQRQPQHF. The CDR3 DNA follows: TGTGCCAGCAGCTTAGGGCAGCGTCAGCCCCAGCATTTT.

The J gene is TRBJ1-2, the V gene TRBV27; D is uncertain. Germline-derived CDR1 and CDR2 are MNHEY and SMNVEV (reference sequence). CDR3 length: 13 residues. V was clipped by 2 bases and J by 8 bases, with 12 bases between them. The CDR3 nucleotides read TGTGCCAGCAGTTTACTCGGTCGGGGAGGCTACACCTTC. Translated: CASSLLGRGGYTF.

The chain employs TRBV7-2 and TRBJ2-1, with a possible D match to TRBD2 (7 bases). The CDR3 spans 14 residues. V was trimmed by 2 bases and J by 9 bases, leaving 14 bases between them. Per the germline V gene, CDR1 is SGHTA and CDR2 is FQGNSA. CDR3 sequence (DNA): TGTGCCAGCAGCTTACGTGGGGGGGCCCTTGAGCAGTTCTTC. Its translation is CASSLRGGALEQFF.

The chain carries TRBV25-1 and TRBJ1-5; D is perhaps TRBD1 (5 bases). The CDR3 length is 14 residues. Trimming took 2 bases from V and 5 from J, leaving 10 bases between them. The germline V gene has CDR1 MGHDK and CDR2 SYGVNS. CDR3 nucleotide sequence: TGTGCCAGCAGTGAAGGGACTCCTTATCAGCCCCAGCATTTT. It specifies CASSEGTPYQPQHF.

The chain uses TRBV5-1 and TRBJ2-1; 9 bases line up with TRBD1. The CDR3 is 19 amino acids. Germline loops: CDR1 SGHRS, CDR2 YFSETQ. J gave up 0 bases and V 2 bases, and 12 bases lay outside the gene matches. CDR3 amino acids: CASSFGQGLLDRSYNEQFF. Here the CDR3 DNA reads TGCGCCAGCAGCTTCGGACAGGGGCTTCTTGACCGCTCCTACAATGAGCAGTTCTTC.

This clone was seen a few times. The chain links TRBV25-1 to TRBJ2-3, with 9 bases fitting TRBD1. The germline V gene has CDR1 MGHDK and CDR2 SYGVNS. The CDR3 is 13 residues long. J was trimmed by 11 bases and V by 5 bases; bases with no gene match: 8. CDR3 region: CASSPSDRGRQYF. The CDR3 DNA reads TGTGCCAGCAGTCCATCGGACAGGGGTCGGCAGTATTTT.

This clone was found many times. The chain recombines TRBV7-9 with TRBJ1-1, with D tentatively TRBD1 (5 bases). V was trimmed by 3 bases and J by 3 bases, leaving 11 bases between them. In germline, CDR1 is SEHNR, CDR2 FQNEAQ (reference sequence). The CDR3 is made up of 14 amino acids. In nucleotides, the CDR3 is TGTGCCAGCAGCTTGCAGACGGGGGACACTGAAGCTTTCTTT. This encodes CASSLQTGDTEAFF.

This clone was seen a single time. The V and J genes are TRBV10-3 and TRBJ1-5; D gene unclear. The V end lost 2 bases, the J end lost 2 bases, and 13 bases lay between the germline ends. CDR3 size: 16 residues. Germline assignment: CDR1 ENHRY and CDR2 SYGVKD. The CDR3 DNA follows: TGTGCCATCAGTGAGAGTGGAGGTTTAGGCAATCAGCCCCAGCATTTT. Translated: CAISESGGLGNQPQHF.

The gene calls are TRBV10-1 and TRBJ1-1; 12 bases align to TRBD1. CDR3 length: 15 amino acids. Trimming removed 4 bases from V and 0 bases from J; junction bases left unmatched: 0. CDR1 and CDR2 (germline): WNHNN, SYGVQD (reference sequence). CDR3: CASSGDRGLNTEAFF. The CDR3 nucleotides are TGCGCCAGCAGTGGGGACAGGGGGCTGAACACTGAAGCTTTCTTT.